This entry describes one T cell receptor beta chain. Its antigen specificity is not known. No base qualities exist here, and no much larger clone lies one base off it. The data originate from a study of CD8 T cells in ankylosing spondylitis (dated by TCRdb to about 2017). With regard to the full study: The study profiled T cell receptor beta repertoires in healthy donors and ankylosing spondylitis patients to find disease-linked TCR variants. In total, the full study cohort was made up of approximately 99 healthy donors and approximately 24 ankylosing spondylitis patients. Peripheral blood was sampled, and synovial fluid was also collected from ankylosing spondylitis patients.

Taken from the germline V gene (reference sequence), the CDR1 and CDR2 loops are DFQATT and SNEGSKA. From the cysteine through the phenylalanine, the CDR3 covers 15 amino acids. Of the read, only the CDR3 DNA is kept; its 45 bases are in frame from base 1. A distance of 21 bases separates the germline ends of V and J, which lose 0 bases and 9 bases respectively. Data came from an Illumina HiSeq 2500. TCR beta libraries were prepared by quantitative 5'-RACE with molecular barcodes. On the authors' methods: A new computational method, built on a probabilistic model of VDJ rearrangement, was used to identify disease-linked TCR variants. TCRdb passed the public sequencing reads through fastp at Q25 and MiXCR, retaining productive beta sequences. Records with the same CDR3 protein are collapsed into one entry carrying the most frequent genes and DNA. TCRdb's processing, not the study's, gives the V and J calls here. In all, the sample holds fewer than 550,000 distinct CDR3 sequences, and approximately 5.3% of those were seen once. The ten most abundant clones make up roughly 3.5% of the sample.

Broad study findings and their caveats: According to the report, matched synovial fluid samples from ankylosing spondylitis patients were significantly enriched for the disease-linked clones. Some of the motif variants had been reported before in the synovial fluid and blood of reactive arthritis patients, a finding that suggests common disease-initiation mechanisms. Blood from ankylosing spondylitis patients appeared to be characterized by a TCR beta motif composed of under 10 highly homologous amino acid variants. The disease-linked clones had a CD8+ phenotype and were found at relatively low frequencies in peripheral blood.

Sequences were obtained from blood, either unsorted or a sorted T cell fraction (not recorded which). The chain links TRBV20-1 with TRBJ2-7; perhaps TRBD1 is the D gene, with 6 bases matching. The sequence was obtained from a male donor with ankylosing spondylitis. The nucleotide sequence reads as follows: TGCAGTGCTAGAGATGTGCGGCAGGGGTTTGGTGTGCAGTACTTC. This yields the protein CSARDVRQGFGVQYF.